The next 22 T cell receptor beta chains were all read from a single sample in a study of breast tumors, draining lymph nodes, adjacent tissues. TCRdb fed the multiplex PCR reads into MiXCR, producing one record per CDR3 protein. The sample contains 200,000 to 300,000 distinct CDR3 sequences, 30% to 35% of which appear only once. Samples came from axillary lymph nodes draining the breast cancer. The source material was axillary lymph node tissue. The receptors shown here come from a female donor with breast cancer. Some clones in this sample may be carry-over from other donors' samples.

This clonotype was recorded many times. V and J are TRBV15 and TRBJ2-4; 7 bases fit TRBD2. The CDR3 runs 16 residues. After removal of 0 bases from V and 10 bases from J, the junction contained 12 bases not matched to a gene. Germline V lookup: CDR1 LNHNV, CDR2 YYDKDF (reference sequence). In nucleotides, the CDR3 is TGTGCCACCAGCAGAGAATTGAACGACGGACTAGGGATTCAGTACTTC. Translated: CATSRELNDGLGIQYF.

This clonotype has ten or more counts. The germline gene is not matched at one end of the junction; a read error may be the cause. The chain links TRBV19 to TRBJ2-3; 9 bases map to TRBD2. Germline V gives CDR1 LNHDA, CDR2 SQIVND (reference sequence). The CDR3 totals 16 residues. This chain's CDR3 is CVSSIEAAGGLGTQYF. In DNA form, the CDR3 reads TGTGTCAGTAGTATTGAGGCAGCGGGAGGACTAGGTACGCAGTATTTT.

This clonotype was detected many times. V gene TRBV4-1 combines with J gene TRBJ1-4; a possible D gene is TRBD1 (6 bases). V was pared by 4 bases and J by 4 bases, with 10 bases between. CDR1 is MGHRA, CDR2 YSYEKL, per germline. The CDR3 loop spans 14 amino acids. CDR3 in DNA: TGCGCCAGCAGCCGACAGGCCAATAATGAAAAACTGTTTTTT. It specifies CASSRQANNEKLFF.

V usage is TRBV20-1 and J usage is TRBJ1-5; tentative D call: TRBD1 (6 bases). V was cut by 2 bases and J by 4 bases, with 12 bases left in between. CDR1 DFQATT and CDR2 SNEGSKA come from the germline V gene (reference sequence). The CDR3 runs 14 residues. The CDR3 DNA is TGCAGTGCTAGATCCGGGACAATTAATCAGCCCCAGCATTTT. This sequence encodes CSARSGTINQPQHF.

This chain connects TRBV20-1 to TRBJ1-2; TRBD1 agrees at 10 bases. Trimming cost V 0 bases and J 7 bases; bases outside gene matches: 8. CDR3 size: 15 residues. The germline CDR1 and CDR2 sequences are DFQATT and SNEGSKA (reference sequence). The chain's CDR3 is CSARDEGTGVIGYTF. CDR3 nucleotides: TGCAGTGCTAGAGATGAGGGGACAGGGGTTATTGGCTACACCTTC.

This chain connects TRBV18 to TRBJ2-7; weak D call: TRBD2 (5 bases). CDR1 and CDR2 from the germline V gene are KGHSH and LQKENI. The CDR3 has 16 amino acids. Trimming cost V 4 bases and J 7 bases, with 23 bases left between them. The CDR3 nucleotides are TGTGCCAGCTCACGACTTAGCGAGACAACTGATGGGGAGCAGTACTTC. The encoded protein is CASSRLSETTDGEQYF.

The chain is built from TRBV10-3 and TRBJ2-2; 8 bases fit TRBD1. The CDR3 consists of 18 residues. V dropped 8 bases and J dropped 0; count of bases not matched to a gene: 14. The germline V gene has CDR1 ENHRY and CDR2 SYGVKD. The CDR3 DNA reads TGTGCCATCGGACAGGGTCCCCAGGGCTGTGCGAACACCGGGGAGCTGTTTTTT. Translating it yields CAIGQGPQGCANTGELFF.

At least ten counts were recorded for this clonotype. This chain connects TRBV11-2 to TRBJ2-7; TRBD2 might be the D (5 bases). This CDR3 has 14 amino acids. V lost 0 bases, J lost 3 bases, and 9 bases lay in between. The germline V gene encodes CDR1 SGHAT and CDR2 FQNNGV. The chain's CDR3 is CASSLDGGVYEQYF. Written as DNA, the CDR3 is TGTGCCAGCAGCTTAGACGGAGGTGTCTACGAGCAGTACTTC.

This clonotype was counted at least ten times. This chain uses TRBV6-5 with TRBJ2-2, with 9 bases lining up with TRBD1. This CDR3 has 16 residues. V shed 6 bases, J shed 8 bases, and the junction held 13 bases outside the gene matches. Germline assignment: CDR1 MNHEY and CDR2 SVGAGI. CDR3 bases: TGTGCCAGCAGCTCCCTTGCCGGACAGGGGAAAGGGGAGCTGTTTTTT. Its translation: CASSSLAGQGKGELFF.

The chain recombines TRBV25-1 with TRBJ2-2; the D is unclear. V lost 6 bases and J lost 1, with 15 bases in between. Germline values: CDR1 MGHDK, CDR2 SYGVNS. The CDR3 is 16 residues long. The CDR3 DNA is TGTGCCAGCAGCTTGTATGGGATTAGGAACACCGGGGAGCTGTTTTTT. It specifies CASSLYGIRNTGELFF.

This clonotype was seen more than once but under ten times. The chain uses TRBV5-4 and TRBJ2-7; 12 nucleotides align to TRBD2. V lost 0 bases, J lost 5 bases, and 6 bases stayed unmatched. Germline V gene data show CDR1 as SGHNT and CDR2 as YYREEE (reference sequence). This CDR3 is 16 amino acids long. The CDR3: CASSLVGLAGGDEQYF. For the CDR3, the DNA is TGTGCCAGCAGCTTGGTAGGGCTAGCGGGAGGGGACGAGCAGTACTTC. Complete variable domain (other parts from reference TRBV5-4 and TRBJ2-7): ETGVTQSPTHLIKTRGQQVTLRCSSQSGHNTVSWYQQALGQGPQFIFQYYREEENGRGNFPPRFSGLQFPNYSSELNVNALELDDSALYLCASSLVGLAGGDEQYFGPGTRLTVT.

The rearrangement uses TRBV10-1 and TRBJ2-1, with 7 bases identical to TRBD2. Germline V gene lookup returns CDR1 WNHNN and CDR2 SYGVQD (reference sequence). V lost 2 bases to trimming and J lost 4 bases; unmatched junction nucleotides: 5. This CDR3 contains 15 residues. The CDR3 region is CASSEGAGCYNEQFF. The CDR3 nucleotides read TGCGCCAGCAGTGAGGGAGCGGGGTGTTACAATGAGCAGTTCTTC.

This clonotype came up many times. The V call is TRBV12-3 or TRBV12-4, the J call TRBJ2-7; D not resolved. The CDR3 spans 14 residues. V lost 3 bases and J lost 4, with 13 bases in between. CDR3 sequence (DNA): TGTGCCAGCAGTTTTAGTGTCGGGTCTTACGAGCAGTACTTC. As protein: CASSFSVGSYEQYF.

This clonotype appeared many times. This rearrangement joins TRBV20-1 to TRBJ2-7; no definite D call. CDR3 length equals 12 residues. CDR1 is DFQATT and CDR2 is SNEGSKA in the germline V gene (reference sequence). V shed 3 bases and J shed 7 bases, with 13 bases lying between them. CDR3 region: CSASRASGEQYF. The CDR3 DNA sequence: TGCAGTGCTAGCCGGGCCTCGGGTGAGCAGTACTTC.

Concerning this clonotype: This clone may be a read error of a much larger clone one base away. This sequence joins TRBV30 and TRBJ1-6; D is ambiguous. Germline values: CDR1 GTSNPN, CDR2 SVGIG (reference sequence). The V gene lost 4 bases and the J gene lost 9 bases, with 10 bases spanning the gap. This CDR3 is built from 12 residues. DNA of the CDR3: TGTGCCTGGAAACAGTTGAGTTCACCCCTCCACTTT. Translating it yields CAWKQLSSPLHF. The whole variable domain, remainder taken from reference TRBV30 and TRBJ1-6, is SQTIHQWPATLVQPVGSPLSLECTVEGTSNPNLYWYRQAAGRGLQLLFYSVGIGQISSEVPQNLSASRPQDRQFILSSKKLLLSDSGFYLCAWKQLSSPLHFGNGTRLTVT.

Written as DNA, the CDR3 is TGTGCCAGCAGTAACTTATACAGCTACGAGCAGTACTTC. Translating gives CASSNLYSYEQYF. The chain employs TRBV6-1 and TRBJ2-7; D uncertain. The CDR3 runs 13 residues. Germline V gives CDR1 MNHNS, CDR2 SASEGT. V was clipped by 5 bases and J by 3 bases, with 11 bases between them.

The chain joins TRBV15 to TRBJ2-4, with a possible D match to TRBD1 (7 bases). Germline V gives CDR1 LNHNV, CDR2 YYDKDF (reference sequence). The CDR3 runs to 13 residues. Trimming shortened V by 0 bases and J by 9 bases, and 9 bases separated the two germline ends. This CDR3 reads CATSRDQGGIQYF. The CDR3 bases are TGTGCCACCAGCAGAGATCAGGGGGGCATTCAGTACTTC.

In its sample, this clonotype was seen many times. The V gene is TRBV7-8, the J gene TRBJ2-2; D might be TRBD2 (5 bases). V was pared by 3 bases and J by 3 bases, with 11 bases between. This CDR3 has 15 residues. CDR1 is SGHVS, CDR2 FQNEAQ, per germline. For the CDR3, the DNA is TGTGCCAGCAGCTTGGGAGCCCAGTACACCGGGGAGCTGTTTTTT. Amino acids: CASSLGAQYTGELFF.

This clonotype was counted many times. The genes are TRBV10-3 and TRBJ2-2; D uncertain. The CDR3 extends over 16 amino acids. Trimming took 0 bases from V and 1 from J, leaving 9 bases between them. Looked up from germline, CDR1 is ENHRY and CDR2 is SYGVKD. The CDR3 is CAISESSLKNTGELFF. DNA for the CDR3: TGTGCCATCAGTGAGTCGTCTCTGAAGAACACCGGGGAGCTGTTTTTT.

This clonotype appeared many times. V gene TRBV9 combines with J gene TRBJ2-6; 11 bases are shared with TRBD1. V lost 3 bases, J lost 4 bases, and 9 bases stayed unmatched. The germline V gene has CDR1 SGDLS and CDR2 YYNGEE. This CDR3 is built from 18 residues. Here the CDR3 reads CASSGTGGLSLGANVLTF. As DNA, the CDR3 is TGTGCCAGCAGCGGGACAGGGGGCTTGAGTCTGGGGGCCAACGTCCTGACTTTC.

This clonotype was seen ten or more times. The V call is TRBV5-5, the J call TRBJ1-2; tentative D call: TRBD1 (6 bases). The CDR3 is 14 residues long. Trimming stripped 4 bases from V and 0 bases from J, with 10 bases between. Germline V gene lookup returns CDR1 SGHKS and CDR2 YYEKEE (reference sequence). The CDR3 is CASSLDRTNYGYTF. The DNA for the CDR3 is TGTGCCAGCAGCCTTGACAGGACTAACTATGGCTACACCTTC.

Many counts were recorded for this clonotype. The chain uses TRBV6-6 and TRBJ2-5; 10 bases align to TRBD2. The CDR3 loop spans 17 amino acids. Germline V gene sequence: CDR1 MNHNY, CDR2 SVGAGI (reference sequence). The junction had 10 bases not matched to a gene; V was cut back by 2 bases and J by 4 bases. The CDR3 spells CASSYSQREGQGETQYF. The CDR3 nucleotides are TGTGCCAGCAGTTACAGCCAGCGGGAGGGCCAGGGAGAGACCCAGTACTTC.